This entry lists 29 T cell receptor beta chains sequenced from one sample in a study of CD8+CD57+ T cells in acquired aplastic anemia. The study profiled TCR beta VDJ and CDR3 using genomic DNA as template. One entry per CDR3 protein, called by TCRdb with MiXCR from the reads. This table holds some 82,000 distinct CDR3 sequences, about half found once. The sequencing input was sorted CD4+, CD8+, or CD8+CD57+ T cells (not recorded which) from PBMCs. The receptor set was obtained from a human donor in good health, serving as a control.

The chain combines TRBV2 with TRBJ2-6, with D tentatively TRBD1 (6 bases). Trimming shortened V by 4 bases and J by 0 bases, and 10 bases separated the two germline ends. CDR1 and CDR2 (germline): SNHLY, FYNNEI. There are 16 residues in the CDR3. This CDR3 reads CASSGQGGSGANVLTF. CDR3 DNA: TGTGCCAGCAGTGGCCAAGGGGGCTCTGGGGCCAACGTCCTGACTTTC.

This chain uses TRBV9 with TRBJ1-1; 7 bases agree with TRBD1. The germline V gene has CDR1 SGDLS and CDR2 YYNGEE. The CDR3 is 14 residues long. After removal of 4 bases from V and 4 bases from J, the junction contained 7 bases not matched to a gene. DNA of the CDR3: TGTGCCAGCAGCCCCATGACAGGGCGCACTGAAGCTTTCTTT. Its protein product is CASSPMTGRTEAFF.

This clonotype was counted many times. The CDR3 bases are TGCAGTGCTAGAGACGGAGGAGGGGGCAGTATGGAAGAGACCCAGTACTTC. As protein: CSARDGGGGSMEETQYF. The chain uses TRBV20-1 and TRBJ2-5, with a possible D match to TRBD1 (7 bases). This CDR3 comprises 17 residues. V was shortened by 0 bases and J by 3 bases, with 20 bases between the two germline ends. Germline V gene sequence: CDR1 DFQATT, CDR2 SNEGSKA (reference sequence).

V and J are TRBV25-1 and TRBJ2-1; 10 bases are a match to TRBD2. With 6 bases clipped from V and 4 bases from J, the junction kept 6 bases outside the gene matches. Germline CDR1 MGHDK, CDR2 SYGVNS. There are 15 residues in the CDR3. CDR3 in amino acids: CASSRSGGKYNEQFF. CDR3 sequence (DNA): TGTGCCAGCAGCCGTAGCGGGGGGAAATACAATGAGCAGTTCTTC.

This rearrangement joins TRBV10-3 to TRBJ1-1; 8 bases are shared with TRBD1. J lost 9 bases, V lost 6 bases, and 6 bases had no gene match. Germline CDR1 is ENHRY and CDR2 is SYGVKD. CDR3 length equals 12 residues. The CDR3 DNA sequence: TGTGCCATCAGCGAGGACAGGGCCCAAGCTTTCTTT. Translation gives CAISEDRAQAFF.

This clonotype was observed at least ten times. J is TRBJ2-7 and V is TRBV13; 8 positions agree with TRBD2. The CDR3 length is 15 residues. CDR1 is PRHDT, CDR2 FYEKMQ, per germline (reference sequence). Trimming removed 5 bases from V and 2 bases from J; junction bases left unmatched: 8. The CDR3 protein is CASSVGTRNPYEQYF. CDR3 in DNA: TGTGCCAGCAGCGTCGGGACTAGGAATCCCTACGAGCAGTACTTC.

This clonotype was detected once. This sequence joins TRBV5-1 and TRBJ1-3; the D is unclear. The CDR3 runs to 14 residues. The germline V gene encodes CDR1 SGHRS and CDR2 YFSETQ. Trimming took off 4 bases at V and 0 bases at J, with 8 bases between the two ends. This CDR3 reads CASSISLSGNTIYF. DNA of the CDR3: TGCGCCAGCAGCATATCGCTCTCTGGAAACACCATATATTTT.

At least ten counts were recorded for this clonotype. The chain has TRBV9 and TRBJ2-7; D not resolved. There are 12 residues in the CDR3. Germline values: CDR1 SGDLS, CDR2 YYNGEE. The V end lost 4 bases, the J end lost 6 bases, and 11 bases lay between the germline ends. CDR3 sequence: CASSPNPSEQYF. The CDR3 DNA follows: TGTGCCAGCAGCCCCAATCCAAGCGAGCAGTACTTC.

The chain employs TRBV27 and TRBJ2-2, with no clear D. This CDR3 has 11 amino acids. V dropped 6 bases and J dropped 5 bases, with 4 bases sitting between them. Per the germline V gene, CDR1 is MNHEY and CDR2 is SMNVEV (reference sequence). CDR3 sequence (DNA): TGTGCCAGCAGGAAAACCGGGGAGCTGTTTTTT. It codes for CASRKTGELFF.

There are many counts of this clonotype. Written as DNA, the CDR3 is TGTGCCAGCAGCCAAACCCAGAATGCCTACGAGCAGTACTTC. It specifies CASSQTQNAYEQYF. The chain employs TRBV3-1 and TRBJ2-7; D is unresolved. Germline V CDR1 and CDR2: LGHDT, YNNKEL (reference sequence). Between the trimmed V and J ends, which lost 2 bases and 2 bases, there was a span of 10 bases. This CDR3 comprises 14 residues.

The chain carries TRBV2 and TRBJ1-1; tentatively, D is TRBD1 (6 bases). V lost 6 bases to trimming and J lost 0 bases, with 11 bases between them. Germline V gives CDR1 SNHLY, CDR2 FYNNEI. The CDR3 has 14 residues. The CDR3 bases are TGTGCCAGCAGCCGACAGGAACTGAACACTGAAGCTTTCTTT. It yields the protein CASSRQELNTEAFF.

This clonotype showed up just a few times. The gene calls are TRBV25-1 and TRBJ1-1; TRBD1 might be the D (6 bases). V gave up 3 bases and J gave up 6 bases, with 11 bases separating them. The germline CDR1 and CDR2 sequences are MGHDK and SYGVNS. This CDR3 is built from 13 residues. The CDR3 here is CASSEGGQPEAFF. DNA for the CDR3: TGTGCCAGCAGTGAGGGGGGGCAACCTGAAGCTTTCTTT.

V is TRBV7-9 and J is TRBJ2-1, with unresolved D. Trimming pared 2 bases from V and 8 bases from J, leaving 4 bases between. CDR3 length: 11 amino acids. Looked up from germline, CDR1 is SEHNR and CDR2 is FQNEAQ (reference sequence). The CDR3 here is CASSLLDEQFF. DNA of the CDR3: TGTGCCAGCAGCTTACTGGATGAGCAGTTCTTC.

This clonotype occurred a few times. This chain uses TRBV11-1 with TRBJ1-4, with TRBD1 identical over 7 bases. Germline assignment: CDR1 SGHAT and CDR2 FQDESV (reference sequence). V was clipped by 5 bases and J by 8 bases; unmatched bases: 17. This CDR3 is built from 17 residues. CDR3 amino acids: CASSPDSSRQGGEKLFF. DNA for the CDR3: TGTGCCAGCAGCCCCGATTCGTCTCGACAGGGTGGCGAAAAACTGTTTTTT.

As concerns this clonotype: Given a much more abundant clone one base away, this may be a read error. The chain uses TRBV11-1 and TRBJ2-1, with 7 bases identical to TRBD2. The CDR3 sequence is 15 residues long. Trimming at V came to 7 bases and at J to 1 base, leaving 7 bases not matched to a gene. Looked up from germline, CDR1 is SGHAT and CDR2 is FQDESV (reference sequence). CDR3 DNA: TGTGCCAGCACCCCGAGGCGGGGGTCCTACAATGAGCAGTTCTTC. Translation gives CASTPRRGSYNEQFF.

Regarding this clonotype: Being one base from a much bigger clone, this may be a read error. The chain carries TRBV7-6 and TRBJ1-5, with D maybe TRBD1 (6 bases). The CDR3 has 15 amino acids. CDR1 is SGHVS, CDR2 FNYEAQ, per germline. Trimming shortened V by 5 bases and J by 6 bases, and 17 bases separated the two germline ends. CDR3 protein: CASSEETGNSQPQHF. CDR3 bases: TGTGCCAGCAGCGAAGAAACAGGGAACAGTCAGCCCCAGCATTTT.

This clonotype was detected ten times or more. The chain links TRBV10-3 to TRBJ2-5; 7 positions match TRBD2. J gave up 5 bases and V 8 bases, and 8 bases lay outside the gene matches. The germline V gene encodes CDR1 ENHRY and CDR2 SYGVKD. CDR3 length: 13 amino acids. For the CDR3, the DNA is TGTGCCATCTCTGCCCAGCGGGACGAGACCCAGTACTTC. Translation gives CAISAQRDETQYF.

As for this clonotype: A much larger clone lies a single base off, so this may be a read error. This chain links TRBV9 with TRBJ1-1, with D uncertain. Germline V gene lookup returns CDR1 SGDLS and CDR2 YYNGEE. The CDR3 is made up of 13 amino acids. The CDR3, as DNA: TGTGCCGGCAGCTTCGGTGTGAACACTGAAGCTTTCTTT. Its protein product is CAGSFGVNTEAFF.

Ten or more counts support this clonotype. The V and J genes are TRBV4-1 and TRBJ2-7; 7 bases map to TRBD2. Germline V gives CDR1 MGHRA, CDR2 YSYEKL. The CDR3 is made up of 14 amino acids. The J segment lost 3 bases and the V segment lost 6 bases, leaving 8 bases of the junction unmatched. The DNA of the CDR3 is TGCGCCAGCAGTCCAGCGGGAATATACTACGAGCAGTACTTC. Its translation: CASSPAGIYYEQYF.

This clonotype appeared many times. The V gene is TRBV20-1, the J gene TRBJ1-2; the D is unclear. V shed 5 bases and J shed 4 bases, with 29 bases lying between them. Germline-derived CDR1 and CDR2 are DFQATT and SNEGSKA (reference sequence). The CDR3 has 18 amino acids. CDR3 residues: CSAAAPWKPTPILYGYTF. The CDR3 DNA is TGCAGTGCTGCCGCCCCCTGGAAACCTACCCCCATTCTCTATGGCTACACCTTC.

In its sample, this clonotype was seen many times. The chain links TRBV6-1 to TRBJ2-7; D perhaps matches TRBD2 (5 bases). From germline, CDR1 is MNHNS and CDR2 SASEGT. This CDR3 has 13 residues. Trimming took off 7 bases at V and 2 bases at J, with 12 bases between the two ends. The CDR3 DNA reads TGTGCCAGCATCGGTTTGGAGGCCTACGAGCAGTACTTC. Encoded protein: CASIGLEAYEQYF.

J is TRBJ2-3 and V is TRBV9, with D unresolved. Deletions cut 4 bases from V and 1 base from J, with 4 bases between. The CDR3 is 12 amino acids. Germline CDR1 SGDLS, CDR2 YYNGEE. CDR3 coding DNA: TGTGCCAGCAGCCAACGCACAGATACGCAGTATTTT. Protein: CASSQRTDTQYF.

Only a few counts were recorded for this clonotype. The V gene is TRBV11-2, the J gene TRBJ2-1, with 7 positions matching TRBD1. CDR3 length equals 14 residues. The germline V gene has CDR1 SGHAT and CDR2 FQNNGV. V trimming: 5 bases; J trimming: 3 bases; junction bases outside the gene matches: 4. The DNA of the CDR3 is TGTGCCAGCAGCCCGGGACAGAACTACAATGAGCAGTTCTTC. It specifies CASSPGQNYNEQFF.

There are many counts of this clonotype. The genes are TRBV25-1 and TRBJ2-4; possibly TRBD1 for D (6 bases). V lost 6 bases and J 6 bases, leaving 18 bases between the germline ends. The CDR3 length is 15 residues. In germline, CDR1 is MGHDK, CDR2 SYGVNS. The CDR3 coding sequence is TGTGCCAGCAGACCTAGTGGGGGCCGGTCAAACATTCAGTACTTC. It yields the protein CASRPSGGRSNIQYF.

The J gene is TRBJ2-1, the V gene TRBV7-2; 7 nucleotides line up with TRBD2. Germline V CDR1 and CDR2: SGHTA, FQGNSA. Trimming removed 5 bases from V and 6 bases from J; junction bases left unmatched: 4. The CDR3 is made up of 13 amino acids. The DNA of the CDR3 is TGTGCCAGCAGCCCAGCGGGACCCAATGAGCAGTTCTTC. It specifies CASSPAGPNEQFF. Full variable domain (rest looked up from reference TRBV7-2 and TRBJ2-1): GAGVSQSPSNKVTEKGKDVELRCDPISGHTALYWYRQSLGQGLEFLIYFQGNSAPDKSGLPSDRFSAERTGGSVSTLTIQRTQQEDSAVYLCASSPAGPNEQFFGPGTRLTVL.

J is TRBJ2-3 and V is TRBV2; D unresolved. The CDR3 consists of 12 residues. The germline CDR1 and CDR2 sequences are SNHLY and FYNNEI. The V and J ends lost 3 bases and 7 bases respectively, with 8 bases between them. CDR3 sequence: CASSDADNTQYF. The CDR3 DNA is TGTGCCAGCAGTGATGCGGATAATACGCAGTATTTT.

The V and J genes are TRBV9 and TRBJ2-3, with 9 bases aligning to TRBD1. Germline V gives CDR1 SGDLS, CDR2 YYNGEE. The CDR3 totals 15 residues. J lost 3 bases, V lost 3 bases, and 5 bases had no gene match. The CDR3 is CASSGRDRVTDTQYF. CDR3 in DNA: TGTGCCAGCAGCGGACGGGACAGGGTTACAGATACGCAGTATTTT.

In this sample, this clonotype turned up many times. The chain links TRBV24-1 to TRBJ1-1; TRBD1 is a possible D gene (6 bases). The CDR3 has 13 residues. The germline CDR1 and CDR2 sequences are KGHDR and SFDVKD. Trimming stripped 4 bases from V and 3 bases from J, with 8 bases between. CDR3 in amino acids: CATSEKGDTEAFF. The CDR3 DNA is TGTGCCACCAGTGAAAAGGGGGACACTGAAGCTTTCTTT.

V usage is TRBV12-3 or TRBV12-4 and J usage is TRBJ1-1; a weak D match, TRBD1 (5 bases). The length of the CDR3 is 12 residues. V lost 4 bases and J 6 bases, leaving 9 bases between the germline ends. In DNA, the CDR3 is TGTGCCAGCAGTTCCACGACAGCTGAAGCTTTCTTT. It is translated as CASSSTTAEAFF.